Described below is a single TCR beta chain sequence and its context. Germline V gene lookup returns CDR1 SEHNR and CDR2 FQNEAQ (reference sequence). V shed 3 bases and J shed 2 bases, with 20 bases lying between them. CDR3 length: 17 residues. There were TCR beta CDR3 regions amplified from RNA transcripts. During a first-round RT-PCR of the TCR CDR3, the HTBI primer set was used. One entry per CDR3 protein results from TCRdb running MiXCR on the multiplex PCR reads. The sample holds approximately 600,000 distinct CDR3 sequences, around 21% seen once. This sample is part of a study of T cells in Graves' hyperthyroidism and ophthalmopathy.

The receptor was derived from a young man with Graves' ophthalmopathy. The sequenced sample consisted of blood. The V and J genes are TRBV7-9 and TRBJ2-7; TRBD2 is a possible D gene (7 bases). The CDR3 spells CASSFPSGQRGTYEQYF. In nucleotides, the CDR3 is TGTGCCAGCAGCTTCCCTAGCGGTCAAAGGGGGACCTACGAGCAGTACTTC.